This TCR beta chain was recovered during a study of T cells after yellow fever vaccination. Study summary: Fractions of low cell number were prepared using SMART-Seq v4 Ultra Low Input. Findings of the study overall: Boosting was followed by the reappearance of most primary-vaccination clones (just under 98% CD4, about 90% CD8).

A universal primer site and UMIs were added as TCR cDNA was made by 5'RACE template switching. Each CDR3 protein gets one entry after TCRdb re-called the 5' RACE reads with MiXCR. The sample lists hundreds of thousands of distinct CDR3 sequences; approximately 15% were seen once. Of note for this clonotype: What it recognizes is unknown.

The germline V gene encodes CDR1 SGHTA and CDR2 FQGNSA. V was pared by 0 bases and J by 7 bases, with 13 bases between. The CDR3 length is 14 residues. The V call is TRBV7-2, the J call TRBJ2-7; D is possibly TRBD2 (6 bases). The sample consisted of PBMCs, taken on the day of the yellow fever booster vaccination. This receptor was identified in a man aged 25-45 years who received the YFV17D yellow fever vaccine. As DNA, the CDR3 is TGTGCCAGCAGCTTAGCAGCGGGTCCGGGGGAGCAGTACTTC. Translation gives CASSLAAGPGEQYF.